The clone carrying this T cell receptor beta chain was found many times. Its target is not known. RNA served as the template for amplifying TCR beta CDR3 regions. First-round RT-PCR used HTBI primers; second-round multiplex PCR followed. Each CDR3 protein gets one entry after TCRdb re-called the multiplex PCR reads with MiXCR. The sample holds a few hundred thousand distinct CDR3 sequences, over 15% seen once. The sample originates from a study of Graves' ophthalmopathy and Graves' hyperthyroidism. At the level of the study: Peripheral blood was collected at initial diagnosis, before any treatment.

The germline gives CDR1 SGHNT, CDR2 YENEEA. This CDR3 contains 17 residues. Trimming cost V 0 bases and J 3 bases, with 17 bases left between them. Broader study findings: In separating ophthalmopathy from stable hyperthyroidism, a 13-signature model achieved 87.88% sensitivity and 81.08% specificity. Most expanded clonotypes from thyroid (those above 0.001 frequency) were also found in blood.

This TCR was sampled from a young woman with stable Graves' hyperthyroidism. V and J are TRBV11-3 and TRBJ2-5; D is unclear. The sequencing sample was made of peripheral blood. The CDR3 DNA reads as TGTGCCAGCAGCTTAGATTGGCCAGGTGGCACAAAAGAGACCCAGTACTTC. It translates to CASSLDWPGGTKETQYF.